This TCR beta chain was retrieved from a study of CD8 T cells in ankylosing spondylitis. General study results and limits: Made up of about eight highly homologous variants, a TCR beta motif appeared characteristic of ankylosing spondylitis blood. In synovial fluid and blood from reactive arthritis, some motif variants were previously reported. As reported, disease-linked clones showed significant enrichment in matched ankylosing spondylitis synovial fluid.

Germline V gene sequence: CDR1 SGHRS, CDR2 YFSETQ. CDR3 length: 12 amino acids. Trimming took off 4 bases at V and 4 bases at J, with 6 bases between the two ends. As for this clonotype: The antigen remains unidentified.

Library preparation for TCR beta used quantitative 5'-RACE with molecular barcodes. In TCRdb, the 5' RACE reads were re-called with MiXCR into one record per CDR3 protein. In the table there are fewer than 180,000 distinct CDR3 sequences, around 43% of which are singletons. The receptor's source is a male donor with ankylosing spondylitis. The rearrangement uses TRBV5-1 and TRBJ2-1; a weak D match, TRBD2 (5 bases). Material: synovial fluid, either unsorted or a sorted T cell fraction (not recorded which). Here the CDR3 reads CASSRRYNEQFF. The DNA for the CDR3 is TGCGCCAGCAGCAGGAGGTACAATGAGCAGTTCTTC.